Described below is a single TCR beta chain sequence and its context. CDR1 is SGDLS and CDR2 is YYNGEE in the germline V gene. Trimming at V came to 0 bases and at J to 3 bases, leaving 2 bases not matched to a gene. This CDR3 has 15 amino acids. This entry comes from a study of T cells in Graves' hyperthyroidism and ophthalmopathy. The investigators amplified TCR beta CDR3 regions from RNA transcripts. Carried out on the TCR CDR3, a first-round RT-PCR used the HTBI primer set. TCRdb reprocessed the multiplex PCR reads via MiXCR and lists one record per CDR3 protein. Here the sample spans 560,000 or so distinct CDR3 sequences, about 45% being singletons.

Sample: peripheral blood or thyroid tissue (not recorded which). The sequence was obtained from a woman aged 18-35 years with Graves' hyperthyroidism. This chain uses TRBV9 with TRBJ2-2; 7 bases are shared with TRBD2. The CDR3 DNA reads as TGTGCCAGCAGCGTAGAAGGGAGGGACACCGGGGAGCTGTTTTTT. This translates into CASSVEGRDTGELFF. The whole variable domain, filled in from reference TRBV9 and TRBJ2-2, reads DSGVTQTPKHLITATGQRVTLRCSPRSGDLSVYWYQQSLDQGLQFLIQYYNGEERAKGNILERFSAQQFPDLHSELNLSSLELGDSALYFCASSVEGRDTGELFFGEGSRLTVL.